The 14 T cell receptor beta chains reported below all come from one sample, sequenced in a study of cytomegalovirus exposure and HLA in healthy donors. PCR used 60 Vbeta primers and 13 Jbeta primers. Measured with immunoSEQ multiplex PCR; TCRdb has only the in-frame clones, and not every one. The table shows 150,000 or so clones, with approximately 80% occurring only once. The sample comprised PBMCs. The source is a man aged 30 to 45 in good health and CMV-seronegative.

A single count supports this clone. The gene calls are TRBV30 and TRBJ2-5, with D possibly being TRBD2 (6 bases). With the DNA end fitting TRBJ2-7 better, the J assignment may be wrong. CDR3 size: 14 residues. From germline, CDR1 is GTSNPN and CDR2 SVGIG (reference sequence). The CDR3 DNA reads TGTGCCTGGAGTCCCCGGGAGAGCTTCTACGAGCAGTACTTC. Its translation: CAWSPRESFYEQYF.

This clone was seen a few times. The chain employs TRBV10-3 and TRBJ2-2; 8 nucleotides align to TRBD1. The germline V gene has CDR1 ENHRY and CDR2 SYGVKD. The V and J ends lost 10 bases and 2 bases, in that order; junction bases with no gene match: 12. CDR3 length: 16 residues. CDR3 DNA: TGTGCCACAGGGGGAACGGGACAGGCAAACACCGGGGAGCTGTTTTTT. This translates into CATGGTGQANTGELFF.

V and J are TRBV28 and TRBJ1-2, with 7 nucleotides matching TRBD1. J lost 8 bases, V lost 2 bases, and 5 bases had no gene match. Germline values: CDR1 MDHEN, CDR2 SYDVKM. This CDR3 is 13 amino acids long. CDR3 nucleotide sequence: TGTGCCAGCAGTTTACCCCAGGGGGGCGGCTACACCTTC. This translates into CASSLPQGGGYTF.

This clone was found a few times. The genes are TRBV5-1 and TRBJ1-4; 7 positions agree with TRBD1. The CDR3 contains 14 residues. The germline V gene encodes CDR1 SGHRS and CDR2 YFSETQ. J gave up 8 bases and V 1 base, and 5 bases lay outside the gene matches. This chain's CDR3 is CASSLTGAREKLFF. The CDR3 DNA is TGCGCCAGCAGCTTGACAGGGGCTCGGGAAAAACTGTTTTTT. Filled out from reference TRBV5-1 and TRBJ1-4, the complete variable domain reads KAGVTQTPRYLIKTRGQQVTLSCSPISGHRSVSWYQQTPGQGLQFLFEYFSETQRNKGNFPGRFSGRQFSNSRSEMNVSTLELGDSALYLCASSLTGAREKLFFGSGTQLSVL.

This clone was detected once. The V call is TRBV6-6, the J call TRBJ2-7; 12 nucleotides line up with TRBD2. Germline V gene data show CDR1 as MNHNY and CDR2 as SVGAGI (reference sequence). The V and J ends lost 8 bases and 4 bases, in that order; junction bases with no gene match: 9. The CDR3 totals 15 residues. Here the CDR3 reads CASRRSTSGSYEQYF. The DNA of the CDR3 is TGTGCCAGCCGACGTTCGACTAGCGGGAGTTACGAGCAGTACTTC.

CDR3 loop: CASSLQGDEQYF. CDR3 sequence (DNA): TGTGCCAGCAGCTTACAGGGTGACGAGCAGTACTTC. This sequence joins TRBV7-6 and TRBJ2-7; perhaps TRBD1 as D (5 bases). V was clipped by 2 bases and J by 5 bases, with 7 bases between them. Germline CDR1 is SGHVS and CDR2 is FNYEAQ. This CDR3 comprises 12 residues.

This rearrangement joins TRBV6-5 to TRBJ1-5, with D possibly TRBD1 on 6 matching bases. Germline CDR1 and CDR2: MNHEY and SVGAGI. The length of the CDR3 is 14 residues. The V and J ends lost 2 bases and 7 bases respectively, with 12 bases between them. CDR3 protein: CASSYGGGGQPQHF. The CDR3 nucleotides read TGTGCCAGCAGTTACGGGGGGGGCGGACAGCCCCAGCATTTT.

This chain joins TRBV5-1 and TRBJ1-1, with D hard to call. V was pared by 1 base and J by 3 bases, with 7 bases between. This CDR3 region has 13 residues. Per germline, CDR1 SGHRS and CDR2 YFSETQ. The chain's CDR3 is CASSLSGDTEAFF. The CDR3 DNA reads as TGCGCCAGCAGCTTGAGCGGGGACACTGAAGCTTTCTTT.

The V and J genes are TRBV7-6 and TRBJ2-7; TRBD1 matches 12 bases. J gave up 7 bases and V 5 bases, and 6 bases lay outside the gene matches. CDR3 length equals 14 residues. Germline CDR1 SGHVS, CDR2 FNYEAQ. In DNA form, the CDR3 reads TGTGCCAGCAGCCCGGGACAGGGGGCGGGGGAGCAGTACTTC. Its translation: CASSPGQGAGEQYF.

CDR3 loop: CASSLLLPGNTEAFF. CDR3 DNA sequence: TGTGCCAGCAGCTTGCTCTTACCCGGGAACACTGAAGCTTTCTTT. This rearrangement joins TRBV5-8 to TRBJ1-1; no clear D gene. From germline, CDR1 is SGHTS and CDR2 YDEGEE. The V gene lost 1 base and the J gene lost 1 base, with 11 bases spanning the gap. CDR3 size: 15 residues.

The rearrangement links TRBV7-2 to TRBJ2-3; 12 nucleotides align to TRBD2. The CDR3 totals 14 residues. Trimming removed 9 bases from V and 2 bases from J; junction bases left unmatched: 3. CDR1 and CDR2 (germline): SGHTA, FQGNSA. For the CDR3, the DNA is TGTGCCAGTTCTAGCGGGAGGGCCACAGATACGCAGTATTTT. Its protein product is CASSSGRATDTQYF.

This clone was observed once. This chain connects TRBV28 to TRBJ2-1, with 11 bases fitting TRBD2. Germline V gene data show CDR1 as MDHEN and CDR2 as SYDVKM. The CDR3 has 15 residues. V lost 8 bases to trimming and J lost 6 bases; unmatched junction nucleotides: 9. This chain's CDR3 is CASGSLAGAPNEQFF. Written as DNA, the CDR3 is TGTGCCAGCGGTTCACTAGCGGGAGCGCCCAATGAGCAGTTCTTC. The whole variable domain, filled in from reference TRBV28 and TRBJ2-1, reads DVKVTQSSRYLVKRTGEKVFLECVQDMDHENMFWYRQDPGLGLRLIYFSYDVKMKEKGDIPEGYSVSREKKERFSLILESASTNQTSMYLCASGSLAGAPNEQFFGPGTRLTVL.

This chain links TRBV28 with TRBJ2-5, with 7 bases identical to TRBD1. Germline V lookup: CDR1 MDHEN, CDR2 SYDVKM. V was pared by 10 bases and J by 5 bases, with 13 bases of the junction left unmatched. The CDR3 has 14 residues. CDR3 sequence: CATSRDSPLETQYF. The CDR3 nucleotides are TGTGCCACCTCCCGGGACAGCCCTCTTGAGACCCAGTACTTC.

V gene TRBV15 combines with J gene TRBJ2-4; possibly TRBD1 for D (6 bases). The germline CDR1 and CDR2 sequences are LNHNV and YYDKDF (reference sequence). The CDR3 consists of 13 residues. Trimming removed 2 bases from V and 15 bases from J, with 17 bases in between. The chain's CDR3 is CATSRQDSPVPYF. The CDR3 bases are TGTGCCACCAGCAGACAGGACAGCCCTGTTCCGTACTTC.